This T cell receptor (beta chain) was profiled in a study of T cell responses to AZD1222 COVID-19 vaccine (dated by TCRdb to about 2021). General notes on the study: AZD1222 recipients given second doses at about 4 weeks or at about 12 weeks were pooled, since spike-specific TCR depth and breadth were not found to differ between the two schedules. Trial participants were enrolled by age into 18-55, 56-69 and 70-plus year subgroups, with about 150, 28 and 57 TCR-sequenced participants respectively. A total of 233 trial participants underwent TCR sequencing, of whom about 200 had received two doses of AZD1222 and some 25 had received two doses of the MenACWY control vaccine. The research as a whole found: Because no day 14 peak-response samples were available, repertoires were characterized only after the peak T cell response. Participants were mostly white British, with more females than males. The authors suggested clonal diversity may have been underestimated. The 56-69-year group was small, and its depth increase did not reach significance, likely because of low power. CD4 TCRs associated with the vaccine covered the entire spike protein, and the dominant responses were in regions 160-218 and 743-854. Conclusions about previously exposed vaccinees were limited because only a handful of AZD1222 recipients were SARS-CoV-2 seropositive at baseline. After two AZD1222 doses, spike-specific TCR breadth and depth were significantly higher than at day 0 and than in MenACWY recipients. Nearly half of unique spike-specific TCRs reportedly recognized epitopes outside regions mutated in the B.1.351 and B.1.1.7 variants.

The CDR3 regions of human TCRbeta chains were subjected to immunosequencing. Per the source publication's procedure: Repertoire TCRs were checked for matches against a reference library of SARS-CoV-2-specific TCRs that had been generated using the MIRA antigen-specificity platform. Breadth was defined as the fraction of unique TCRs that were SARS-CoV-2-associated. Depth was defined as the fraction of total T cells that were SARS-CoV-2-associated. Using the MIRA data, each spike-specific TCR was assigned both to the spike region to which the TCR was reactive and to a CD4 or CD8 class. Log10-transformed breadth and depth values were compared by one-way ANOVA with Sidak's multiple comparisons tests. TCRdb stores this immuneACCESS table with in-frame sequences only. Part of the clones is absent; in the studies checked, under half of the shortfall reflects unresolved V genes, and no reason is known for the rest. That table furnishes V, J and clone size, whereas the DNA furnished D and trimming. The sample contains about 78,000 clones, about nine tenths of them found a single time. The ten largest make up about 23% of the sample.

The sample's time point label, decoded: baseline before first vaccination. Samples from vaccinated people were obtained from the UK trials COV001 and COV002, which included a single-blind randomized controlled phase 2/3 trial of AZD1222 (ChAdOx1 nCoV-19) in healthy adults. For TCRbeta chain sequencing, PBMC samples were collected from trial participants at day 0 and at day 28 after the second dose. Notes on this clone: Which antigen it targets is not known. No base-level quality is on record; no much larger clone is a single base apart.

The sequence was collected from an adult in good health. Source: peripheral blood, taken on day 0 of AZD1222 vaccination.

Here is the DNA: TGTGCCAGCAGTGAAGGACTAGCAGTGTCCTACGAGCAGTACTTC. Its amino acids are CASSEGLAVSYEQYF. The chain couples TRBV6-1 to TRBJ2-7, with 7 bases in between that match TRBD2. From cysteine to phenylalanine, the CDR3 is 15 amino acids long. Left in the record is the CDR3 DNA by itself, 45 bases read in frame from the first base. Germline trimming amounts to 1 base on V and 1 base on J, with 4 as the count of junction bases outside the gene matches. Reading the germline V gene gives CDR1 MNHNS and CDR2 SASEGT.